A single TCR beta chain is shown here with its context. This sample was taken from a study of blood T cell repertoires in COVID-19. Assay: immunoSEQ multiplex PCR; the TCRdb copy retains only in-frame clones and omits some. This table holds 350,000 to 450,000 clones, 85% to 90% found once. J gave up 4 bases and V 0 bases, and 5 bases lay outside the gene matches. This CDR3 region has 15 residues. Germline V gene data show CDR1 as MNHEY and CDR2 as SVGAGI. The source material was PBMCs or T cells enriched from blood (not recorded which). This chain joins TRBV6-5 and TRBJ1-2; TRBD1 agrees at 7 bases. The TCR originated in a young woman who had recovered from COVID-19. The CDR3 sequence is CASSYSNRGIYGYTF. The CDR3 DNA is TGTGCCAGCAGTTACTCGAACAGGGGTATCTATGGCTACACCTTC.